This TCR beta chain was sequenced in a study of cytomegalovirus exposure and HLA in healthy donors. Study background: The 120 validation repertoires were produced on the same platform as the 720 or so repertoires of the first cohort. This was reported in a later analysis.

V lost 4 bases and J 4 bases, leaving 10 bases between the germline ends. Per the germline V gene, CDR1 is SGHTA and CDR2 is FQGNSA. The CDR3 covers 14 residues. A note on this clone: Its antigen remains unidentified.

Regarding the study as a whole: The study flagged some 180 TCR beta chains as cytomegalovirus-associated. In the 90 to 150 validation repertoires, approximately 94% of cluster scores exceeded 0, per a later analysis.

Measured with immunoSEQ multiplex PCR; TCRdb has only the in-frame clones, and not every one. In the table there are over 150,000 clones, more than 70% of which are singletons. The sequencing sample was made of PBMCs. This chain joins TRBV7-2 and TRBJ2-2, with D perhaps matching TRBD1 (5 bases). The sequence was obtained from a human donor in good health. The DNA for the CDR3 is TGTGCCAGCAGCTCCCGACAGAGCACCGGGGAGCTGTTTTTT. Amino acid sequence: CASSSRQSTGELFF.